The 9 T cell receptor beta chains below come from one sample, sequenced in a study of regulatory T cells after allogeneic stem cell transplantation. Amplification of the TCR beta CDR3 region followed SMARTer RACE reverse transcription of RNA. One entry per CDR3 protein, called by TCRdb with MiXCR from the 5' RACE reads. The profile covers around 4,400 distinct CDR3 sequences, with approximately 96% appearing a single time and 35% to 50% taken by the ten largest. The specimen comprised sorted CD4+ T cells from blood (whether regulatory or conventional is not recorded), sampled 30 days after allogeneic stem cell transplant. These receptor sequences come from a human patient who had an allogeneic stem cell transplant, so the T cells may come from the graft donor.

For this clonotype: The conserved phenylalanine or tryptophan normally closing the CDR3 is absent here, so this likely arose from a read error. The rearrangement joins TRBV18 to TRBJ1-2; 7 bases map to TRBD1. V gave up 6 bases and J gave up 7 bases; unmatched junction bases: 11. The CDR3 contains 14 residues. Germline loops: CDR1 KGHSH, CDR2 LQKENI. CDR3 region: CASSSSARGTGYTL. The CDR3 nucleotides read TGTGCCAGCTCCTCCTCGGCCAGGGGGACTGGCTACACCCTC.

As to this clonotype: No conserved phenylalanine or tryptophan ends this CDR3, so it is likely a read error. Because the CDR3's place on the DNA is in doubt, the DNA is left out and the CDR3 is given as listed by TCRdb. The CDR3 is CAMSLGQKETQQV. This rearrangement joins TRBV3-1 to TRBJ2-5; the DNA was not used to check the table's D call, TRBD2. The CDR3 length equals 13 residues, ends included. Germline CDR1 and CDR2: LGHDT and YNNKEL (reference sequence).

For this clonotype: Mismatch with germline at one junction end may stem from a read error. The rearrangement links TRBV20-1 to TRBJ2-2, with TRBD1 matching 8 bases. The CDR3 sequence is 18 residues long. Germline V CDR1 and CDR2: DFQATT, SNEGSKA (reference sequence). The DNA for the CDR3 is TGCAGTGCGAGAGGGGGCCGGGACAGGACAGGCAGCACCGGGGAGCTGTTTTTT. Its protein product is CSARGGRDRTGSTGELFF.

This chain connects TRBV5-1 to TRBJ2-7, with 7 bases that match TRBD2. The CDR3 length is 16 residues. Losses at the gene ends were 8 bases for V and 3 bases for J; bases not matched to a gene: 17. Per germline, CDR1 SGHRS and CDR2 YFSETQ. The CDR3 here is CASQPGPSGKHYEQYF. The CDR3 DNA sequence: TGCGCCAGTCAACCTGGGCCGAGCGGGAAACACTACGAGCAGTACTTC. The whole variable domain, remainder taken from reference TRBV5-1 and TRBJ2-7, is KAGVTQTPRYLIKTRGQQVTLSCSPISGHRSVSWYQQTPGQGLQFLFEYFSETQRNKGNFPGRFSGRQFSNSRSEMNVSTLELGDSALYLCASQPGPSGKHYEQYFGPGTRLTVT.

As regards this clonotype: One end of the junction does not line up with germline, which may come from a read error. V gene TRBV4-1 combines with J gene TRBJ1-2, with no clear D. Germline loops: CDR1 MGHRA, CDR2 YSYEKL. The length of the CDR3 is 15 residues. DNA of the CDR3: TGCTCCAGCCGCCCCCCGGTAGATACTATCTATGGCTACTCCTTC. Translating it yields CSSRPPVDTIYGYSF.

A word on this clonotype: At one boundary the junction diverges from the germline segment, which might be a read error. The chain links TRBV5-1 to TRBJ2-7, with 10 bases fitting TRBD2. Germline values: CDR1 SGHRS, CDR2 YFSETQ. This CDR3 has 15 amino acids. In nucleotides, the CDR3 is TGCGTCAGCAGCATGCTAGCGGGAGCCATGTACGAGCAGTACTTC. This translates into CVSSMLAGAMYEQYF.

The count of this clonotype is one. The chain combines TRBV5-1 with TRBJ2-5, with TRBD2 identical over 7 bases. The CDR3 is made up of 19 amino acids. With 1 base clipped from V and 2 bases from J, the junction kept 17 bases outside the gene matches. Germline CDR1 and CDR2: SGHRS and YFSETQ. As DNA, the CDR3 is TGCGCCAGCAGCTTGTTTGGGGCCGGGAGGCCAGGCCGTCAAGAGACCCAGTACTTC. It encodes CASSLFGAGRPGRQETQYF.

The chain links TRBV20-1 to TRBJ2-7, with D uncertain. Trimming pared 5 bases from V and 5 bases from J, leaving 22 bases between. Germline CDR1 is DFQATT and CDR2 is SNEGSKA (reference sequence). The CDR3 runs 15 residues. This CDR3 is CSAAVWAGWSNEQYF. The DNA of the CDR3 is TGCAGTGCTGCGGTATGGGCAGGTTGGTCCAACGAGCAGTACTTC.

As concerns this clonotype: Since no conserved phenylalanine or tryptophan closes the CDR3, a read error is the likely cause. The chain uses TRBV11-1 and TRBJ2-7, with 8 bases aligning to TRBD1. This CDR3 is built from 15 residues. Per germline, CDR1 SGHAT and CDR2 FQDESV (reference sequence). The CDR3 DNA reads as TGTGCCAGCAGCAGAGCCACAGGGGGTCCCTACAAGCAGTACTGC. As protein: CASSRATGGPYKQYC.